These 9 T cell receptor beta chains came from one sample sequenced in a study. TCRdb called the 5' RACE reads again in MiXCR, with one record for every CDR3 protein. The sample lists under 35,000 distinct CDR3 sequences; under 30% were seen once. Sequenced input: naive CD4+ T cells sorted from a lymph node. Subset noted: naive CD4+ T cells, CD4+CD45RA+CD25-. Every receptor here comes from a female donor with breast cancer.

This clonotype was picked up a small number of times. This CDR3 is missing its conserved last phenylalanine or tryptophan, likely due to a read error. This rearrangement joins TRBV5-1 to TRBJ2-1; TRBD2 agrees at 13 bases. This CDR3 is built from 16 residues. Germline V gene lookup returns CDR1 SGHRS and CDR2 YFSETQ. V shed 0 bases and J 5 bases; nucleotides not matched to a gene: 2. The DNA of the CDR3 is TGCGCCAGCAGCTTGGATGGGACTAGCGGGAACAATGAGCAGTTCCTC. Translation: CASSLDGTSGNNEQFL.

This clonotype came up many times. This chain uses TRBV24-1 with TRBJ1-4, with unresolved D. Trimming removed 2 bases from V and 4 bases from J, with 7 bases in between. The CDR3 length is 14 residues. Germline CDR1 and CDR2: KGHDR and SFDVKD. CDR3 bases: TGTGCCACCAGTGATTCGGGCCTTAATGAAAAACTGTTTTTT. Translated: CATSDSGLNEKLFF.

CDR3 sequence (DNA): TGTGCCAGCAGTTTAATGGGGACAAAAGAGACCCAGTACTTC. Its protein is CASSLMGTKETQYF. V gene TRBV27 combines with J gene TRBJ2-5; a possible D gene is TRBD1 (6 bases). The germline V gene encodes CDR1 MNHEY and CDR2 SMNVEV (reference sequence). Trimming took off 2 bases at V and 3 bases at J, with 10 bases between the two ends. This CDR3 has 14 amino acids.

This chain joins TRBV7-3 and TRBJ2-7; D unresolved. CDR1 SGHTA and CDR2 FQGTGA come from the germline V gene. V lost 2 bases, J lost 2 bases, and 7 bases lay in between. The CDR3 is 13 amino acids. CDR3 nucleotides: TGTGCCAGCAGCTTAGCCCCAACCTACGAGCAGTACTTC. It codes for CASSLAPTYEQYF. Based on the CDR3 plus reference TRBV7-3 and TRBJ2-7, the full variable domain is GAGVSQTPSNKVTEKGKYVELRCDPISGHTALYWYRQSLGQGPEFLIYFQGTGAADDSGLPNDRFFAVRPEGSVSTLKIQRTERGDSAVYLCASSLAPTYEQYFGPGTRLTVT.

This clonotype was recorded many times. This chain links TRBV30 with TRBJ2-1; 13 nucleotides agree with TRBD2. This CDR3 is built from 15 residues. The V gene's germline CDR1 is GTSNPN and CDR2 SVGIG (reference sequence). J was trimmed by 7 bases and V by 4 bases; bases with no gene match: 7. Here the CDR3 DNA reads TGTGCCTGGATACTAGCGGGAGGGCCCCTAAATGAGCAGTTCTTC. It yields the protein CAWILAGGPLNEQFF. The whole variable domain, remainder taken from reference TRBV30 and TRBJ2-1, is SQTIHQWPATLVQPVGSPLSLECTVEGTSNPNLYWYRQAAGRGLQLLFYSVGIGQISSEVPQNLSASRPQDRQFILSSKKLLLSDSGFYLCAWILAGGPLNEQFFGPGTRLTVL.

In this sample, this clonotype turned up many times. This sequence joins TRBV28 and TRBJ2-2, with D unclear. The CDR3 spans 15 residues. Germline CDR1 is MDHEN and CDR2 is SYDVKM. The ends were cut back, 1 base at V and 5 bases at J, with 11 bases in the middle. In DNA form, the CDR3 reads TGTGCCAGCAGTTTATCTTACTCTGGGACCGGGGAGCTGTTTTTT. Amino acid sequence: CASSLSYSGTGELFF.

In this sample, this clonotype turned up a few times. This rearrangement joins TRBV4-2 to TRBJ2-7, with 11 bases lining up with TRBD2. This CDR3 is built from 16 residues. With V trimmed by 5 bases and J by 0 bases, 6 bases remained unmatched. CDR1 is LGHNA and CDR2 is YNFKEQ in the germline V gene. The CDR3 sequence: CASSTAGTSGSYEQYF. The DNA of the CDR3 is TGTGCCAGCAGCACAGCCGGGACTAGCGGCTCCTACGAGCAGTACTTC.

This clonotype was picked up a small number of times. The chain is built from TRBV20-1 and TRBJ2-5; D not certain. The germline V gene has CDR1 DFQATT and CDR2 SNEGSKA (reference sequence). V was shortened by 6 bases and J by 2 bases, with 19 bases between the two germline ends. The CDR3 sequence is 15 residues long. The CDR3 DNA reads TGCAGTGCCCGACCTTTATTGCCTCCTCAAGAGACCCAGTACTTC. It yields the protein CSARPLLPPQETQYF.

The rearrangement uses TRBV20-1 and TRBJ2-3; tentatively, D is TRBD1 or TRBD2 (5 bases each). Trimming stripped 1 base from V and 6 bases from J, with 20 bases between. CDR1 is DFQATT, CDR2 SNEGSKA, per germline (reference sequence). The CDR3 runs to 16 residues. CDR3 in amino acids: CSARACYPRGGDTQYF. The CDR3 coding sequence is TGCAGTGCTAGAGCCTGCTATCCAAGGGGCGGGGATACGCAGTATTTT.